This T cell receptor (beta chain) originates from a study of blood T cells in healthy people across ages. Per-sample yields of isolated PBMCs were at least 6 million. Combining a sample-barcoded 5' primer with a J-beta primer mix, a second PCR ran for about 7 to 11 cycles. One entry per CDR3 protein, called by TCRdb with MiXCR from the 5' RACE reads. Of around 870,000 distinct CDR3 sequences listed, 29% are singletons. General observations from the study: Strongly correlated with naive T cell percentage was TCR beta diversity. Expanded clonotype shifts may have been confounded, as the donors had an unknown CMV status.

CDR3 length: 13 residues. With 6 bases removed from V and 6 bases from J, the gap between germline ends came to 14 bases. Germline CDR1 and CDR2: SNHLY and FYNNEI. This clonotype showed up many times. Antigen unknown. The sequence derives from a woman at least 80 years old in good health. Sequencing was done on a sample of blood. The chain recombines TRBV2 with TRBJ1-2; TRBD1 is a possible D gene (6 bases). CDR3 sequence reads: CASSLTGTDGYTF. The CDR3 DNA is TGTGCCAGCAGCCTAACAGGGACGGATGGCTACACCTTC.